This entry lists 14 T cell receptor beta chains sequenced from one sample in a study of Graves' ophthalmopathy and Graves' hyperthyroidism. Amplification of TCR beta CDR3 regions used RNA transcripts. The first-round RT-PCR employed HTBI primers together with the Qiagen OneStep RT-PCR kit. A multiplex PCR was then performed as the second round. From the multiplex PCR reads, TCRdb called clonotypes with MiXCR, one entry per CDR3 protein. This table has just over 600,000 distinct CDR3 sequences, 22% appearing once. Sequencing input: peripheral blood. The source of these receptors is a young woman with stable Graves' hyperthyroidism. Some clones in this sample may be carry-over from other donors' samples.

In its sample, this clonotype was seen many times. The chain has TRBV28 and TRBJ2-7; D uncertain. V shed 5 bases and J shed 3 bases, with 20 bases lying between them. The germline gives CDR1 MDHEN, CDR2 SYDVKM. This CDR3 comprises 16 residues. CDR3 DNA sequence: TGTGCCAGCAGTGGGTCATGGCCCACAGTGATCTACGAGCAGTACTTC. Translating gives CASSGSWPTVIYEQYF. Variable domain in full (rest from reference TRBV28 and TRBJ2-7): DVKVTQSSRYLVKRTGEKVFLECVQDMDHENMFWYRQDPGLGLRLIYFSYDVKMKEKGDIPEGYSVSREKKERFSLILESASTNQTSMYLCASSGSWPTVIYEQYFGPGTRLTVT.

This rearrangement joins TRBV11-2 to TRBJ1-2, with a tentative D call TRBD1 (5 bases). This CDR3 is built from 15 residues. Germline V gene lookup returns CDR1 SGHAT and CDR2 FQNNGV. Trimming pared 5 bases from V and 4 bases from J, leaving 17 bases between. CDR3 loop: CASSPAVGGRYGYTF. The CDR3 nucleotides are TGTGCCAGCAGCCCGGCTGTGGGGGGTCGCTATGGCTACACCTTC.

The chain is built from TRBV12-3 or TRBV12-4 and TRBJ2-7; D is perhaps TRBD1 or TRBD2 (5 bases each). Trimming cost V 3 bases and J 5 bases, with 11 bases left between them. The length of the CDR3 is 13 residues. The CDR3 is CASSFGTENEQYF. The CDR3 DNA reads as TGTGCCAGCAGTTTCGGGACGGAGAACGAGCAGTACTTC.

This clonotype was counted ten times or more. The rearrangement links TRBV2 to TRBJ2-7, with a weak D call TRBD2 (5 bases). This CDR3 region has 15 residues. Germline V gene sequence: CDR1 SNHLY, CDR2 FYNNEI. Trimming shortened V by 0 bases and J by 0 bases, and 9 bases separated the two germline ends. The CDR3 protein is CASSEAPGSSYEQYF. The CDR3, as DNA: TGTGCCAGCAGTGAAGCGCCGGGGTCCTCCTACGAGCAGTACTTC. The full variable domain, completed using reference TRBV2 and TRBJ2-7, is EPEVTQTPSHQVTQMGQEVILRCVPISNHLYFYWYRQILGQKVEFLVSFYNNEISEKSEIFDDQFSVERPDGSNFTLKIRSTKLEDSAMYFCASSEAPGSSYEQYFGPGTRLTVT.

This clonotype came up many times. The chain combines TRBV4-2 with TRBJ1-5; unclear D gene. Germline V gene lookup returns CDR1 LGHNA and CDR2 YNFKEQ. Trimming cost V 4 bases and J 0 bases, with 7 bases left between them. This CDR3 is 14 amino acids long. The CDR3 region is CASSPLSSNQPQHF. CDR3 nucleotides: TGTGCCAGCAGCCCCCTGAGTAGCAATCAGCCCCAGCATTTT.

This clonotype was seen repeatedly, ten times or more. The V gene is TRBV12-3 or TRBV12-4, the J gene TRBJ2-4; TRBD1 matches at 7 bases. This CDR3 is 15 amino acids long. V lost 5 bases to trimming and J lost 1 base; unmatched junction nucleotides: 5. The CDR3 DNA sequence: TGTGCCAGCAGTGACAGGGCCGGGGCCAAAAACATTCAGTACTTC. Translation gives CASSDRAGAKNIQYF.

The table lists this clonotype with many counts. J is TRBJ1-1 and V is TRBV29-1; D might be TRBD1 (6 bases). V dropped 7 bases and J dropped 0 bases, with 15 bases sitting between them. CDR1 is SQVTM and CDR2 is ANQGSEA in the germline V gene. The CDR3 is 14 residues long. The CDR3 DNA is TGCAGCGGGGGGGCCGTCTTCATGAACACTGAAGCTTTCTTT. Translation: CSGGAVFMNTEAFF.

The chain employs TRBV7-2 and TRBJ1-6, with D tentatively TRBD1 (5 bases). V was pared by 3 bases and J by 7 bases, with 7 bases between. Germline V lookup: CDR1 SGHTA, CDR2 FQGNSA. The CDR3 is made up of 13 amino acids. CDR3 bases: TGTGCCAGCAGCTTGGACAAGAATTCACCCCTCCACTTT. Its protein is CASSLDKNSPLHF.

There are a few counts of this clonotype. CDR3: CSVEGTRGYEQYF. The CDR3, as DNA: TGCAGCGTTGAGGGTACCAGGGGTTACGAGCAGTACTTC. V and J are TRBV29-1 and TRBJ2-7; weak D call: TRBD1 (6 bases). V was pared by 3 bases and J by 4 bases, with 13 bases between. This CDR3 is 13 amino acids long. CDR1 is SQVTM and CDR2 is ANQGSEA in the germline V gene.

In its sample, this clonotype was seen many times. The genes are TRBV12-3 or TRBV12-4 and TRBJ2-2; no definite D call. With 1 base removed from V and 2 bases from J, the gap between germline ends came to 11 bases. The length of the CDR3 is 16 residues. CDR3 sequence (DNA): TGTGCCAGCAGTTTAGGAGCTCCGCGAAACACCGGGGAGCTGTTTTTT. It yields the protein CASSLGAPRNTGELFF.

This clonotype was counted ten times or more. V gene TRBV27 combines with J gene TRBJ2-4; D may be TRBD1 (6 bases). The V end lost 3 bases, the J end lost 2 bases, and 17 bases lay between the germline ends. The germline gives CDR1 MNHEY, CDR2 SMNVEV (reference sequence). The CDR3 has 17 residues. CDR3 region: CASSFLRGGGPKNIQYF. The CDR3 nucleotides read TGTGCCAGCAGTTTTTTAAGAGGGGGTGGGCCCAAAAACATTCAGTACTTC.

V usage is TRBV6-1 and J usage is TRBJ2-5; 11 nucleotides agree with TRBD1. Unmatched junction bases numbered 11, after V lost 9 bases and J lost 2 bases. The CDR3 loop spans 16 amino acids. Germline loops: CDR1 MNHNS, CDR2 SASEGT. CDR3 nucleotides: TGTGCCAGTACCACAGGGGACAGGGGGTTTCAAGAGACCCAGTACTTC. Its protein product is CASTTGDRGFQETQYF.

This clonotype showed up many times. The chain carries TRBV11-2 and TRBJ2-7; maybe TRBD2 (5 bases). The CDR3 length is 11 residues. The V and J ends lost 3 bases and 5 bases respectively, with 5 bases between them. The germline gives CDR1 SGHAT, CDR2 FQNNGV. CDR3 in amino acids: CASSLEDEQYF. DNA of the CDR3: TGTGCCAGCAGCTTGGAGGACGAGCAGTACTTC. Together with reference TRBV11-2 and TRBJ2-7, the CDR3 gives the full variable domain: EAGVAQSPRYKIIEKRQSVAFWCNPISGHATLYWYQQILGQGPKLLIQFQNNGVVDDSQLPKDRFSAERLKGVDSTLKIQPAKLEDSAVYLCASSLEDEQYFGPGTRLTVT.

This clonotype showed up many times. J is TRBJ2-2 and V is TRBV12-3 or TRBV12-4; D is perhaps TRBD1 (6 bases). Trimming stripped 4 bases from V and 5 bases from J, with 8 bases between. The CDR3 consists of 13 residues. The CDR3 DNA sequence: TGTGCCAGCAGTTACAGGGTAACCGGGGAGCTGTTTTTT. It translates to CASSYRVTGELFF.